The next 31 T cell receptor beta chains were all read from a single sample in a study of OX40 agonist ivuxolimab in advanced cancers. Profiled with immunoSEQ multiplex PCR; TCRdb holds only in-frame clones, not every one. The sample has about 100,000 clones, approximately 91% seen once. Sequenced here: CD4+ or CD8+ T cells sorted from blood, sampled in a trial of the OX40 agonist ivuxolimab. The receptors originated from an adult with an advanced solid tumor such as melanoma, head and neck, liver or kidney cancer.

The chain recombines TRBV28 with TRBJ2-7; 9 positions agree with TRBD1. The CDR3 is 13 amino acids. Trimming took 8 bases from V and 2 from J; bases not matched to a gene: 4. CDR1 is MDHEN, CDR2 SYDVKM, per germline. As DNA, the CDR3 is TGTGCCAGCCAGGGGACAGGGACCTACGAGCAGTACTTC. Translated: CASQGTGTYEQYF. Based on the CDR3 plus reference TRBV28 and TRBJ2-7, the full variable domain is DVKVTQSSRYLVKRTGEKVFLECVQDMDHENMFWYRQDPGLGLRLIYFSYDVKMKEKGDIPEGYSVSREKKERFSLILESASTNQTSMYLCASQGTGTYEQYFGPGTRLTVT.

This chain connects TRBV9 to TRBJ1-2, with D maybe TRBD1 (6 bases). Deletions cut 1 base from V and 8 bases from J, with 12 bases between. The V gene's germline CDR1 is SGDLS and CDR2 YYNGEE. The CDR3 is made up of 13 amino acids. This chain's CDR3 is CASSVNPGEGYTF. In DNA form, the CDR3 reads TGTGCCAGCAGCGTAAACCCAGGGGAGGGCTACACCTTC.

This clone was seen a few times. The gene calls are TRBV6-1 and TRBJ1-5; the D is unclear. CDR3 length: 12 amino acids. With 7 bases removed from V and 4 bases from J, the gap between germline ends came to 8 bases. In germline, CDR1 is MNHNS, CDR2 SASEGT. The CDR3 here is CASNRENQPQHF. The CDR3 DNA sequence: TGTGCCAGCAACCGAGAGAATCAGCCCCAGCATTTT.

This chain joins TRBV29-1 and TRBJ1-2; 9 bases map to TRBD1. This CDR3 is 15 amino acids long. The junction had 6 bases not matched to a gene; V was cut back by 0 bases and J by 4 bases. Germline lookup yields CDR1 SQVTM and CDR2 ANQGSEA. As DNA, the CDR3 is TGCAGCGTTGAAGAACCGGGACAGGGTCCCTATGGCTACACCTTC. Its protein product is CSVEEPGQGPYGYTF.

The chain uses TRBV7-2 and TRBJ2-5, with a possible D match to TRBD1 (7 bases). Germline CDR1 SGHTA, CDR2 FQGNSA. The V end was cut by 3 bases, the J end by 4 bases, with 18 bases between. This CDR3 is 16 amino acids long. The CDR3 sequence is CASSFLQGGTGETQYF. The CDR3, as DNA: TGTGCCAGCAGCTTCCTGCAGGGGGGTACTGGAGAGACCCAGTACTTC.

The genes are TRBV19 and TRBJ2-4, with 15 bases that match TRBD2. The CDR3 contains 19 residues. Germline CDR1 is LNHDA and CDR2 is SQIVND (reference sequence). The ends lost 7 bases at V and 2 bases at J; junction bases unmatched: 12. Written as DNA, the CDR3 is TGTGCCAGTACCTTTTCCGGGACTAGCGGGAGGACTACCAAAAACATTCAGTACTTC. This encodes CASTFSGTSGRTTKNIQYF.

The rearrangement joins TRBV18 to TRBJ2-1; TRBD2 aligns across 10 bases. Unmatched junction bases numbered 5, after V lost 2 bases and J lost 4 bases. Per the germline V gene, CDR1 is KGHSH and CDR2 is LQKENI. The length of the CDR3 is 16 residues. This CDR3 is CASSPSSGRAYNEQFF. In DNA form, the CDR3 reads TGTGCCAGCTCACCATCTAGCGGGAGAGCTTACAATGAGCAGTTCTTC.

This chain links TRBV7-9 with TRBJ1-2; D unclear. The V end was cut by 4 bases, the J end by 8 bases, with 11 bases between. Germline loops: CDR1 SEHNR, CDR2 FQNEAQ (reference sequence). The CDR3 is 12 amino acids. DNA of the CDR3: TGTGCCAGCAGCTCAAGCCGGGCAGGCTACACCTTC. Encoded protein: CASSSSRAGYTF. Combining the CDR3 with reference TRBV7-9 and TRBJ1-2 gives the whole variable domain DTGVSQNPRHKITKRGQNVTFRCDPISEHNRLYWYRQTLGQGPEFLTYFQNEAQLEKSRLLSDRFSAERPKGSFSTLEIQRTEQGDSAMYLCASSSSRAGYTFGSGTRLTVV.

The chain is built from TRBV18 and TRBJ1-3; no clear D gene. There are 15 residues in the CDR3. CDR1 is KGHSH, CDR2 LQKENI, per germline. V was clipped by 0 bases and J by 3 bases, with 9 bases between them. The CDR3 reads CASSPPENYGNTIYF. The CDR3 nucleotides are TGTGCCAGCTCACCACCCGAGAATTATGGAAACACCATATATTTT.

The chain uses TRBV9 and TRBJ2-1; D may be TRBD1 (5 bases). This CDR3 is 14 amino acids long. The V and J ends lost 2 bases and 2 bases respectively, with 8 bases between them. Germline V gives CDR1 SGDLS, CDR2 YYNGEE. The CDR3 spells CASSVMTAYNEQFF. The CDR3 DNA sequence: TGTGCCAGCAGCGTTATGACAGCCTACAATGAGCAGTTCTTC.

The rearrangement uses TRBV29-1 and TRBJ2-3, with 8 bases lining up with TRBD2. Germline assignment: CDR1 SQVTM and CDR2 ANQGSEA. Germline trimming cut 6 bases from V and 0 bases from J; bases unmatched to any gene: 14. This CDR3 spans 17 amino acids. In nucleotides, the CDR3 is TGCAGCGTGGACTCCGAACTAGCGGTCACTAGCACAGATACGCAGTATTTT. Residues: CSVDSELAVTSTDTQYF.

The V and J genes are TRBV7-2 and TRBJ1-6; D gene unclear. The CDR3 totals 14 residues. In germline, CDR1 is SGHTA, CDR2 FQGNSA. Trimming took off 5 bases at V and 11 bases at J, with 16 bases between the two ends. CDR3 nucleotide sequence: TGTGCCAGCAGCACGAGCTACCCCCGGGCACCCCTCCACTTT. This translates into CASSTSYPRAPLHF.

This clone has only a few counts. Other DNA sequences of this sample code for an identical CDR3. The chain uses TRBV29-1 and TRBJ1-1, with TRBD1 as a possible D gene (6 bases). Between the trimmed V and J ends, which lost 6 bases and 2 bases, there was a span of 7 bases. Germline assignment: CDR1 SQVTM and CDR2 ANQGSEA. The CDR3 spans 11 residues. The CDR3 DNA sequence: TGCAGCGTACAGGGTAACACTGAAGCTTTCTTT. It codes for CSVQGNTEAFF.

This chain joins TRBV7-2 and TRBJ2-1; no clear D. Trimming shortened V by 5 bases and J by 3 bases, and 11 bases separated the two germline ends. CDR3 length: 14 residues. Germline V lookup: CDR1 SGHTA, CDR2 FQGNSA. CDR3 in DNA: TGTGCCAGCAGCCCCCCGGGTGGCTACAATGAGCAGTTCTTC. This encodes CASSPPGGYNEQFF.

This clone has a handful of counts. Other DNA sequences in this sample translate to the same CDR3. The chain employs TRBV9 and TRBJ1-2; unclear D gene. The V end lost 3 bases, the J end lost 2 bases, and 8 bases lay between the germline ends. The length of the CDR3 is 13 residues. The V gene's germline CDR1 is SGDLS and CDR2 YYNGEE. The CDR3 here is CASSGGPNYGYTF. DNA of the CDR3: TGTGCCAGCAGCGGCGGGCCCAACTATGGCTACACCTTC.

This sequence joins TRBV7-2 and TRBJ2-7; no clear D gene. The germline V and J ends were trimmed by 2 bases and 1 base, with 6 bases remaining between them. CDR3 length: 13 residues. Germline V gene sequence: CDR1 SGHTA, CDR2 FQGNSA. CDR3 DNA sequence: TGTGCCAGCAGCTTATACACATCCTACGAGCAGTACTTC. As protein: CASSLYTSYEQYF.

The chain is built from TRBV18 and TRBJ1-1, with D perhaps matching TRBD1 (5 bases). The V end lost 3 bases, the J end lost 1 base, and 9 bases lay between the germline ends. This CDR3 region has 14 residues. Germline assignment: CDR1 KGHSH and CDR2 LQKENI. The CDR3 DNA sequence: TGTGCCAGCTCACCGGGGGGTGGGAACACTGAAGCTTTCTTT. Its protein product is CASSPGGGNTEAFF. The entire variable domain, with the rest obtained from reference TRBV18 and TRBJ1-1, is as follows: NAGVMQNPRHLVRRRGQEARLRCSPMKGHSHVYWYRQLPEEGLKFMVYLQKENIIDESGMPKERFSAEFPKEGPSILRIQQVVRGDSAAYFCASSPGGGNTEAFFGQGTRLTVV.

The chain recombines TRBV7-9 with TRBJ1-5; D gene uncertain. CDR1 SEHNR and CDR2 FQNEAQ come from the germline V gene (reference sequence). This CDR3 has 13 amino acids. V was trimmed by 4 bases and J by 6 bases, leaving 10 bases between them. This CDR3 is CASSSAPSQPQHF. CDR3 bases: TGTGCCAGCAGCTCAGCCCCCAGTCAGCCCCAGCATTTT.

The chain has TRBV6-5 and TRBJ2-1; a weak D match, TRBD2 (6 bases). CDR1 and CDR2 (germline): MNHEY, SVGAGI. This CDR3 is 15 amino acids long. Trimming stripped 8 bases from V and 4 bases from J, with 18 bases between. CDR3 DNA: TGTGCCAGCTCCAGGGCGGGAAAAGGTTACAATGAGCAGTTCTTC. It encodes CASSRAGKGYNEQFF.

This clone was seen only once. This chain links TRBV21-1 with TRBJ2-2. TRBV21-1 is a pseudogene. This CDR3 has 21 amino acids. CDR3 in DNA: TGTGCCAGCAGCAAAGGGAACGTCCGGTGCGAAGCTTACCCGAAGACCGGGGAGCTGTTTTTT. Translating it yields CASSKGNVRCEAYPKTGELFF.

This clone was counted once. The chain carries TRBV6-1 and TRBJ1-2; tentatively, D is TRBD1 (5 bases). V gave up 0 bases and J gave up 9 bases, with 17 bases separating them. The CDR3 has 15 residues. Germline V gene lookup returns CDR1 MNHNS and CDR2 SASEGT. The CDR3 region is CASSEALPAAGSYTF. In DNA, the CDR3 is TGTGCCAGCAGTGAAGCGCTTCCGGCAGCAGGGAGCTACACCTTC.

The chain links TRBV7-3 to TRBJ1-1; D gene unclear. Trimming took off 5 bases at V and 3 bases at J, with 10 bases between the two ends. Germline-derived CDR1 and CDR2 are SGHTA and FQGTGA. The CDR3 is 13 residues long. CDR3 sequence: CASSLQRDTEAFF. The CDR3, as DNA: TGTGCCAGCAGCCTCCAGAGGGACACTGAAGCTTTCTTT.

This clone was picked up one time. V gene TRBV2 combines with J gene TRBJ1-4; tentatively, D is TRBD1 (6 bases). The germline V and J ends were trimmed by 10 bases and 0 bases, with 12 bases remaining between them. From germline, CDR1 is SNHLY and CDR2 FYNNEI. CDR3 size: 14 residues. For the CDR3, the DNA is TGTGCCACCAGGGGCGGTACAACTAATGAAAAACTGTTTTTT. Amino acid sequence: CATRGGTTNEKLFF.

The chain combines TRBV28 with TRBJ2-7; TRBD1 might be the D (6 bases). The V and J ends lost 7 bases and 2 bases respectively, with 15 bases between them. The CDR3 loop spans 14 amino acids. The germline gives CDR1 MDHEN, CDR2 SYDVKM. CDR3 sequence reads: CASISAAGAYEQYF. In nucleotides, the CDR3 is TGTGCCAGCATTTCGGCGGCAGGGGCCTACGAGCAGTACTTC.

The rearrangement links TRBV5-6 to TRBJ1-1, with D hard to call. The CDR3 is made up of 15 amino acids. CDR1 and CDR2 from the germline V gene are SGHDT and YYEEEE. V lost 0 bases and J lost 2, with 11 bases in between. The CDR3 nucleotides are TGTGCCAGCAGCTTGGGTCTCGGGCCAAACACTGAAGCTTTCTTT. Translating gives CASSLGLGPNTEAFF.

This chain links TRBV5-1 with TRBJ2-1, with D hard to call. The CDR3 has 12 amino acids. Trimming left V 3 bases short and J 4 bases short, with 5 bases between. Germline V CDR1 and CDR2: SGHRS, YFSETQ. CDR3 protein: CASSSVYNEQFF. The CDR3 nucleotides are TGCGCCAGCAGCTCCGTATACAATGAGCAGTTCTTC.

This chain links TRBV4-1 with TRBJ1-5; possibly TRBD1 for D (6 bases). The length of the CDR3 is 15 residues. CDR1 and CDR2 (germline): MGHRA, YSYEKL. V lost 1 base and J lost 6, with 13 bases in between. CDR3 bases: TGCGCCAGCAGCCAAGCGGGGATACAGGGTCAGCCCCAGCATTTT. Amino acid sequence: CASSQAGIQGQPQHF.

The chain recombines TRBV18 with TRBJ1-1; 7 bases line up with TRBD1. Germline values: CDR1 KGHSH, CDR2 LQKENI. Unmatched junction bases numbered 20, after V lost 3 bases and J lost 1 base. The CDR3 consists of 20 residues. The CDR3 loop reads CASSPISHKTGWIANTEAFF. The CDR3, as DNA: TGTGCCAGCTCACCCATATCACACAAGACAGGGTGGATCGCGAACACTGAAGCTTTCTTT.

The V and J genes are TRBV30 and TRBJ2-3; 7 positions match TRBD2. Per germline, CDR1 GTSNPN and CDR2 SVGIG (reference sequence). The V segment lost 5 bases and the J segment 1 base; nucleotides outside the gene matches: 3. The CDR3 runs 13 residues. Here the CDR3 DNA reads TGTGCCTGGGGACTAGGTGGCACAGATACGCAGTATTTT. Its translation is CAWGLGGTDTQYF. Filled out from reference TRBV30 and TRBJ2-3, the complete variable domain reads SQTIHQWPATLVQPVGSPLSLECTVEGTSNPNLYWYRQAAGRGLQLLFYSVGIGQISSEVPQNLSASRPQDRQFILSSKKLLLSDSGFYLCAWGLGGTDTQYFGPGTRLTVL.

The chain joins TRBV25-1 to TRBJ2-2; 9 bases fit TRBD1. In germline, CDR1 is MGHDK, CDR2 SYGVNS. The CDR3 has 14 amino acids. V lost 4 bases, J lost 9 bases, and 6 bases stayed unmatched. In nucleotides, the CDR3 is TGTGCCAGCAGTGCTGGGACAGGGAAAAGGGAGCTGTTTTTT. Translated, it gives CASSAGTGKRELFF.

V gene TRBV29-1 combines with J gene TRBJ1-1; possible D gene TRBD1, 6 bases. V was shortened by 1 base and J by 4 bases, with 10 bases between the two germline ends. Germline values: CDR1 SQVTM, CDR2 ANQGSEA. The CDR3 totals 13 residues. This chain's CDR3 is CSVEGQGITEAFF. CDR3 nucleotide sequence: TGCAGCGTTGAAGGGCAGGGGATCACTGAAGCTTTCTTT.